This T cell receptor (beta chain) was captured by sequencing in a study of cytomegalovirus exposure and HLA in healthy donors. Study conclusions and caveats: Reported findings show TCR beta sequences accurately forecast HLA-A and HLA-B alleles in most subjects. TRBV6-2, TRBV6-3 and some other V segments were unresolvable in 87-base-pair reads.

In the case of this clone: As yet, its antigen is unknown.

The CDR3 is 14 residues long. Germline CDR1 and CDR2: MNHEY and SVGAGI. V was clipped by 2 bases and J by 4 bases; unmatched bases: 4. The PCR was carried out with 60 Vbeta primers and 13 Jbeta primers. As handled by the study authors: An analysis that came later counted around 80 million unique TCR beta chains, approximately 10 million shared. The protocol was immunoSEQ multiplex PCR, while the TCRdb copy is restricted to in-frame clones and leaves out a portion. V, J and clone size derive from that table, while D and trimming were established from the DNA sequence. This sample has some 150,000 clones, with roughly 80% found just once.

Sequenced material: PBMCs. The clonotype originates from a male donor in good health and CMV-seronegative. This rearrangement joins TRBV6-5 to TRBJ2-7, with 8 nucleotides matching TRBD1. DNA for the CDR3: TGTGCCAGCAGTTACGCCGGACAGGGTTACGAGCAGTACTTC. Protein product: CASSYAGQGYEQYF.